The entry below describes one T cell receptor beta chain. The data are from a study of blood T cell repertoires in COVID-19. Study summary: The study drew acute and convalescent COVID-19 samples from the United States, Italy and Spain. Sample material is recorded as cDNA or gDNA derived from T cells, B-cell-depleted T cells, or PBMCs.

Per the study methods: It was from reference gene primer amplification that nucleated cell counts were estimated. Repertoires were generated with immunoSEQ multiplex PCR, while TCRdb's copy carries only in-frame clones and drops some. That table gives V, J and clone size, and the DNA gave D and trimming. In the table there are over 200,000 clones, about nine tenths of which are singletons. Sequencing used peripheral blood. The clonotype was recovered from a man aged 25 to 45 who had recovered from COVID-19.

CDR3 DNA: TGTGCCAGCAGTCGTACAGGGGGCGGCCCTATCGAGCAGTACTTC. Translation: CASSRTGGGPIEQYF. The chain combines TRBV6-5 with TRBJ2-7, with TRBD1 matching 9 bases. V was clipped by 5 bases and J by 6 bases; unmatched bases: 11. CDR1 is MNHEY and CDR2 is SVGAGI in the germline V gene. The CDR3 length is 15 residues.